The 24 T cell receptor beta chains listed next were all sequenced from one sample in a study of T-cell memory formation after mild COVID-19. TCRdb re-analysed the 5' RACE reads in MiXCR, keeping a single row per CDR3 protein. The table shows about 250,000 distinct CDR3 sequences, with approximately 15% occurring only once. Material: PBMCs or a T cell subset sorted from them (not recorded which). The receptors were sampled from an adult woman who had mild COVID-19 (a few samples of this study predate the infection). Cell type and time point are not known.

This clonotype was seen only a few times. The chain has TRBV6-2 or TRBV6-3 and TRBJ1-6; 7 positions agree with TRBD1. The CDR3 extends over 17 amino acids. Germline V CDR1 and CDR2: MNHEY, SVGEGT. Losses at the gene ends were 6 bases for V and 8 bases for J; bases not matched to a gene: 16. In nucleotides, the CDR3 is TGTGCCAGCAGATCCTCCGACAGGGTTCGTAAGGATTCACCCCTCCACTTT. This codes for CASRSSDRVRKDSPLHF.

The CDR3: CASSLVSNLNEKLFF. CDR3 DNA: TGTGCCAGCAGCTTAGTGTCAAACCTGAATGAAAAACTGTTTTTT. V and J are TRBV7-9 and TRBJ1-4; D gene unclear. Germline-derived CDR1 and CDR2 are SEHNR and FQNEAQ (reference sequence). There are 15 residues in the CDR3. V was trimmed by 1 base and J by 5 bases, leaving 11 bases between them.

This chain connects TRBV3-1 to TRBJ1-5; no reliable D call. Trimming cost V 4 bases and J 2 bases, with 9 bases left between them. CDR3 length: 14 amino acids. Germline V gene data show CDR1 as LGHDT and CDR2 as YNNKEL (reference sequence). The CDR3 bases are TGTGCCAGCAGCCGAACTACAGGCAATCAGCCCCAGCATTTT. It encodes CASSRTTGNQPQHF.

This clonotype was counted at least ten times. J is TRBJ1-5 and V is TRBV7-2, with a tentative D call TRBD1 (6 bases). V lost 2 bases and J 4 bases, leaving 12 bases between the germline ends. This CDR3 contains 15 residues. Per the germline V gene, CDR1 is SGHTA and CDR2 is FQGNSA. The CDR3 loop is CASSLRGARNQPQHF. The CDR3 DNA reads TGTGCCAGCAGCTTACGGGGGGCGCGTAATCAGCCCCAGCATTTT.

In DNA, the CDR3 is TGTGCCAGCAGCCTCCTTCGGAGTGGAGCTTTCTTT. Amino acids: CASSLLRSGAFF. This chain links TRBV11-2 with TRBJ1-1; D ambiguous. The CDR3 runs to 12 residues. V shed 5 bases and J shed 10 bases, with 14 bases lying between them. From germline, CDR1 is SGHAT and CDR2 FQNNGV.

This clonotype was seen many times. The V and J genes are TRBV4-1 and TRBJ1-1; D remains unclear. The V gene lost 0 bases and the J gene lost 9 bases, with 17 bases spanning the gap. Germline-derived CDR1 and CDR2 are MGHRA and YSYEKL. The CDR3 length is 15 residues. The CDR3 loop is CASSQDPPGPVKAFF. The DNA for the CDR3 is TGCGCCAGCAGCCAAGATCCGCCCGGCCCGGTGAAAGCTTTCTTT.

The J gene is TRBJ2-7, the V gene TRBV20-1; D unclear. The V end was cut by 0 bases, the J end by 3 bases, with 21 bases between. CDR3 length equals 17 residues. Germline V gives CDR1 DFQATT, CDR2 SNEGSKA (reference sequence). The CDR3 DNA follows: TGCAGTGCTAGAGATCGGGTAGGAAGACCTATGGGCTACGAGCAGTACTTC. It codes for CSARDRVGRPMGYEQYF.

The V gene is TRBV5-1, the J gene TRBJ2-3; 11 nucleotides agree with TRBD2. V lost 4 bases, J lost 4 bases, and 5 bases stayed unmatched. From germline, CDR1 is SGHRS and CDR2 YFSETQ. The CDR3 sequence is 15 residues long. This CDR3 is CASSPGTSGADTQYF. DNA for the CDR3: TGCGCCAGCAGCCCAGGGACTAGCGGAGCAGATACGCAGTATTTT.

This clonotype was counted a few times. This chain uses TRBV12-3 or TRBV12-4 with TRBJ1-5; D gene ambiguous. V was pared by 0 bases and J by 7 bases, with 10 bases between. The CDR3 sequence is 14 residues long. Here the CDR3 reads CASSLAGSGQPQHF. For the CDR3, the DNA is TGTGCCAGCAGTTTAGCGGGAAGCGGCCAGCCCCAGCATTTT.

V usage is TRBV7-2 and J usage is TRBJ2-7; 7 bases agree with TRBD1. Per the germline V gene, CDR1 is SGHTA and CDR2 is FQGNSA. The CDR3 covers 14 residues. The V segment lost 5 bases and the J segment 3 bases; nucleotides outside the gene matches: 7. CDR3 nucleotides: TGTGCCAGCAGCCTGTACAGGGGCCTCTACGAGCAGTACTTC. Protein sequence: CASSLYRGLYEQYF. Looking up the rest from reference TRBV7-2 and TRBJ2-7 gives the full variable domain: GAGVSQSPSNKVTEKGKDVELRCDPISGHTALYWYRQSLGQGLEFLIYFQGNSAPDKSGLPSDRFSAERTGGSVSTLTIQRTQQEDSAVYLCASSLYRGLYEQYFGPGTRLTVT.

In its sample, this clonotype was seen a few times. The chain employs TRBV20-1 and TRBJ2-5; the D gene is possibly TRBD1 (5 bases). Trimming cost V 0 bases and J 2 bases, with 10 bases left between them. Germline V gene data show CDR1 as DFQATT and CDR2 as SNEGSKA (reference sequence). CDR3 length: 14 residues. The CDR3 sequence: CSARDSDKQETQYF. The DNA for the CDR3 is TGCAGTGCTAGAGACTCGGACAAACAAGAGACCCAGTACTTC.

V gene TRBV20-1 combines with J gene TRBJ2-7; 12 nucleotides match TRBD2. In germline, CDR1 is DFQATT, CDR2 SNEGSKA (reference sequence). After removal of 0 bases from V and 6 bases from J, the junction contained 6 bases not matched to a gene. This CDR3 has 15 amino acids. The CDR3 reads CSARDRLAGVGEQYF. The DNA of the CDR3 is TGCAGTGCTAGAGATCGACTAGCGGGAGTCGGCGAGCAGTACTTC.

V usage is TRBV7-2 and J usage is TRBJ2-5; D might be TRBD1 or TRBD2, each matching 6 bases. In germline, CDR1 is SGHTA, CDR2 FQGNSA. The CDR3 spans 16 residues. Trimming cost V 5 bases and J 1 base, with 17 bases left between them. The CDR3 DNA reads as TGTGCCAGCAGCCCGATGACTAGGGGGTTCCAAGAGACCCAGTACTTC. It yields the protein CASSPMTRGFQETQYF.

This clonotype showed up just a few times. This chain joins TRBV29-1 and TRBJ2-7; D remains unclear. There are 13 residues in the CDR3. V lost 4 bases and J lost 6, with 16 bases in between. The germline gives CDR1 SQVTM, CDR2 ANQGSEA. CDR3 sequence: CSVVEISSREQYF. The CDR3 region has the DNA TGCAGCGTTGTTGAGATAAGCTCGCGCGAGCAGTACTTC.

The CDR3 DNA sequence: TGCAGTGCTAGAATTCTCGCTGCCTCCTACAATGAGCAGTTCTTC. It specifies CSARILAASYNEQFF. This chain connects TRBV20-1 to TRBJ2-1; D remains ambiguous. Deletions cut 2 bases from V and 0 bases from J, with 11 bases between. The CDR3 is made up of 15 amino acids. Germline lookup yields CDR1 DFQATT and CDR2 SNEGSKA (reference sequence).

This clonotype was seen a handful of times. CDR3 sequence reads: CASSFTGLAYTGELFF. The CDR3 DNA reads TGTGCCAGCAGCTTCACGGGACTAGCATACACCGGGGAGCTGTTTTTT. This rearrangement joins TRBV5-4 to TRBJ2-2, with TRBD2 identical over 9 bases. Per germline, CDR1 SGHNT and CDR2 YYREEE (reference sequence). CDR3 length: 16 amino acids. Unmatched junction bases numbered 5, after V lost 2 bases and J lost 3 bases.

This chain links TRBV2 with TRBJ2-5; D might be TRBD1 (6 bases). Germline V gives CDR1 SNHLY, CDR2 FYNNEI. This CDR3 is 11 amino acids long. V was trimmed by 8 bases and J by 2 bases, leaving 6 bases between them. This CDR3 is CASGTQETQYF. CDR3 in DNA: TGTGCCAGCGGGACACAAGAGACCCAGTACTTC. Combining the CDR3 with reference TRBV2 and TRBJ2-5 gives the whole variable domain EPEVTQTPSHQVTQMGQEVILRCVPISNHLYFYWYRQILGQKVEFLVSFYNNEISEKSEIFDDQFSVERPDGSNFTLKIRSTKLEDSAMYFCASGTQETQYFGPGTRLLVL.

The chain combines TRBV6-2 or TRBV6-3 with TRBJ2-2; a possible D gene is TRBD2 (5 bases). Germline V lookup: CDR1 MNHEY, CDR2 SVGEGT. Trimming pared 5 bases from V and 0 bases from J, leaving 13 bases between. The CDR3 is made up of 16 amino acids. The CDR3 loop is CASSPRTGANTGELFF. The CDR3 nucleotides are TGTGCCAGCAGTCCCCGGACTGGCGCGAACACCGGGGAGCTGTTTTTT.

This rearrangement joins TRBV7-3 to TRBJ2-5; D is uncertain. The CDR3 covers 13 residues. Trimming took 5 bases from V and 1 from J, leaving 8 bases between them. Germline CDR1 is SGHTA and CDR2 is FQGTGA. The DNA of the CDR3 is TGTGCCAGCAGCCTCCAGTCCCAAGAGACCCAGTACTTC. This sequence encodes CASSLQSQETQYF. The whole variable domain, filled in from reference TRBV7-3 and TRBJ2-5, reads GAGVSQTPSNKVTEKGKYVELRCDPISGHTALYWYRQSLGQGPEFLIYFQGTGAADDSGLPNDRFFAVRPEGSVSTLKIQRTERGDSAVYLCASSLQSQETQYFGPGTRLLVL.

This clonotype was observed many times. This chain links TRBV11-2 with TRBJ2-1; weak D call: TRBD1 (6 bases). Trimming took 5 bases from V and 1 from J, leaving 15 bases between them. The CDR3 is made up of 16 amino acids. Per the germline V gene, CDR1 is SGHAT and CDR2 is FQNNGV. The chain's CDR3 is CASSARGGFSYNEQFF. DNA of the CDR3: TGTGCCAGCAGCGCCAGGGGCGGGTTTTCCTACAATGAGCAGTTCTTC. The whole variable domain, filled in from reference TRBV11-2 and TRBJ2-1, reads EAGVAQSPRYKIIEKRQSVAFWCNPISGHATLYWYQQILGQGPKLLIQFQNNGVVDDSQLPKDRFSAERLKGVDSTLKIQPAKLEDSAVYLCASSARGGFSYNEQFFGPGTRLTVL.

V and J are TRBV7-6 and TRBJ2-1; D perhaps matches TRBD2 (6 bases). The V gene lost 7 bases and the J gene lost 8 bases, with 12 bases spanning the gap. The CDR3 extends over 12 amino acids. Germline values: CDR1 SGHVS, CDR2 FNYEAQ. As DNA, the CDR3 is TGTGCCAGCACCCCCTCGGGGGATGAGCAGTTCTTC. Translated: CASTPSGDEQFF.

This clonotype was seen a few times. The J gene is TRBJ2-1, the V gene TRBV7-2, with D possibly being TRBD1 (5 bases). Trimming shortened V by 2 bases and J by 8 bases, and 16 bases separated the two germline ends. This CDR3 has 15 amino acids. Germline values: CDR1 SGHTA, CDR2 FQGNSA. The chain's CDR3 is CASSLLQALLDEQFF. The CDR3 DNA is TGTGCCAGCAGCTTATTACAGGCCCTCTTGGATGAGCAGTTCTTC. Variable domain in full (rest from reference TRBV7-2 and TRBJ2-1): GAGVSQSPSNKVTEKGKDVELRCDPISGHTALYWYRQSLGQGLEFLIYFQGNSAPDKSGLPSDRFSAERTGGSVSTLTIQRTQQEDSAVYLCASSLLQALLDEQFFGPGTRLTVL.

In its sample, this clonotype was seen a few times. The rearrangement uses TRBV5-5 and TRBJ2-5; 7 bases are shared with TRBD1. V was pared by 3 bases and J by 5 bases, with 13 bases of the junction left unmatched. The germline V gene has CDR1 SGHKS and CDR2 YYEKEE (reference sequence). This CDR3 has 16 residues. The CDR3 sequence: CASSSSGTVNVETQYF. Here the CDR3 DNA reads TGTGCCAGCAGCTCCTCCGGGACAGTGAACGTGGAGACCCAGTACTTC.

This clonotype was picked up many times. The rearrangement joins TRBV12-3 or TRBV12-4 to TRBJ2-7; TRBD2 is a possible D gene (5 bases). V lost 9 bases and J 2 bases, leaving 17 bases between the germline ends. The length of the CDR3 is 14 residues. The CDR3 reads CARPGLMLTYEQYF. The CDR3 DNA reads TGTGCCAGACCAGGACTGATGTTGACCTACGAGCAGTACTTC.